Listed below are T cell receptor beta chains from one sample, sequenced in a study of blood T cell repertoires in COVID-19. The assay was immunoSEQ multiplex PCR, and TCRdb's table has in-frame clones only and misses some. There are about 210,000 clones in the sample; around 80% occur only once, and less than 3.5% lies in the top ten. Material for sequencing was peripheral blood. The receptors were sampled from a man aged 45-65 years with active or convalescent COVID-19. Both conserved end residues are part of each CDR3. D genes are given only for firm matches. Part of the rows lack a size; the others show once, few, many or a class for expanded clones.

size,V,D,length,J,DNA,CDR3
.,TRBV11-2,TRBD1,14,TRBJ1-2,TGTGCCAGCAGCATTTCCGACAGGGACTATGGCTACACCTTC,CASSISDRDYGYTF
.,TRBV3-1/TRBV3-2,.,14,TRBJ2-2,TGTGCCAGCAGCTGGACAGCGAACACCGGGGAGCTGTTTTTT,CASSWTANTGELFF
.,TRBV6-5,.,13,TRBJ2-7,TGTGCCAGCCAAATCGGATCGGGCTACGAGCAGTACTTC,CASQIGSGYEQYF
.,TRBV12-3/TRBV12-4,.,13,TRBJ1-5,TGTGCCAGCAGCCTCACTTCAAATCAGCCCCAGCATTTT,CASSLTSNQPQHF
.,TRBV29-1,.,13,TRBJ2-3,TGCAGCGTTGAGACGGGAGCCACAGATACGCAGTATTTT,CSVETGATDTQYF
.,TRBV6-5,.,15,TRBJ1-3,TGTGCCAGCAGTTACTCATACAGGGTTGGAAACACCATATATTTT,CASSYSYRVGNTIYF
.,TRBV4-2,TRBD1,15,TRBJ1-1,TGTGCCAGCAGCCAGGAAGACAGGGAGAACACTGAAGCTTTCTTT,CASSQEDRENTEAFF
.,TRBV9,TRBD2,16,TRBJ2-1,TGTGCCAGCAGCCCCCAAGGGGTAGCGGGGGGAAATGAGCAGTTCTTC,CASSPQGVAGGNEQFF
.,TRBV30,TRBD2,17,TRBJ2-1,TGTGCCTGGAGTTTATTGGCTAGCGGCCGCTCCTACAATGAGCAGTTCTTC,CAWSLLASGRSYNEQFF
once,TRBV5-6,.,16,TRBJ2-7,TGTGCCAGCAGCTCACTGGTCCTACTTACAGCCTACGAGCAGTACTTC,CASSSLVLLTAYEQYF
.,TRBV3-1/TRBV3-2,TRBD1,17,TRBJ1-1,TGTGCCAGCAGCCACGAGAGAACGGGACAGGGGGCTTTTGAAGCTTTCTTT,CASSHERTGQGAFEAFF
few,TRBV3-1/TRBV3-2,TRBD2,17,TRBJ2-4,TGTGCCAGCAGCCAAGCTAGCGGGCAACGCTCCAAAAACATTCAGTACTTC,CASSQASGQRSKNIQYF
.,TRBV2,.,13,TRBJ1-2,TGTGCCAGCAGTGAGGAACAGGGTCAAGGCTACACCTTC,CASSEEQGQGYTF
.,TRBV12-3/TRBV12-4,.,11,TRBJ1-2,TGTGCCAGCAGTAAGGGGTGGGGCTACACCTTC,CASSKGWGYTF
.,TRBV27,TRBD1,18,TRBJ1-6,TGTGCCAGCAGTTTACTGGGACAGGGGAAATCCTATAATTCACCCCTCCACTTT,CASSLLGQGKSYNSPLHF
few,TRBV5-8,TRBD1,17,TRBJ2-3,TGTGCCAGCAGCCCCGGGACAGGGAAGCCGAGCACAGATACGCAGTATTTT,CASSPGTGKPSTDTQYF
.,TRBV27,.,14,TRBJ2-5,TGTGCCAGCAGTTTCCCCGACCCAAGGGGGACCCAGTACTTC,CASSFPDPRGTQYF
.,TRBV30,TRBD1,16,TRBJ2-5,TGTGCCTGGAGTGAGGACAGGGGGCTTTTTGGAGAGACCCAGTACTTC,CAWSEDRGLFGETQYF